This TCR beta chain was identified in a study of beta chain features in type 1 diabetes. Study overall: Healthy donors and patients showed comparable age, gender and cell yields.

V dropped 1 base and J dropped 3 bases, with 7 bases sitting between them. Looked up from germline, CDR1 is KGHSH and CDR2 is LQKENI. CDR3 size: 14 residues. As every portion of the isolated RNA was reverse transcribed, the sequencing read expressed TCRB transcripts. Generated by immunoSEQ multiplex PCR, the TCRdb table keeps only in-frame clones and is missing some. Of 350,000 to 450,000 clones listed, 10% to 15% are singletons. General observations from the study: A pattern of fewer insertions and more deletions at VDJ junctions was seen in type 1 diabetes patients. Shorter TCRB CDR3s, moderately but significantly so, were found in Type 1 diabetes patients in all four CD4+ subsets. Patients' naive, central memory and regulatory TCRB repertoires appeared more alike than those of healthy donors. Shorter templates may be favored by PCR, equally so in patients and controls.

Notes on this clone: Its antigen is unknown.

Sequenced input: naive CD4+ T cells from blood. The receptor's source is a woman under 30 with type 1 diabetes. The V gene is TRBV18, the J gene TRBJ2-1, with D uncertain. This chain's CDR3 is CASSPLSDYNEQFF. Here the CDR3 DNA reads TGTGCCAGCTCACCACTTAGTGACTACAATGAGCAGTTCTTC.